This TCR beta chain was identified in a study of early T cells in non-severe SARS-CoV-2 infection. This clonotype was counted many times. What it recognizes is unknown. In TCRdb, the 5' RACE reads were re-called with MiXCR into one record per CDR3 protein. This sample has tens of thousands of distinct CDR3 sequences, with about an eighth found just once. V was trimmed by 7 bases and J by 3 bases, leaving 10 bases between them. Looked up from germline, CDR1 is MNHNS and CDR2 is SASEGT. This CDR3 has 13 residues. Broader study findings: In VDJdb matching, anti-spike CD8 responses were favored while private and CD4 specificities went missing.

This TCR came from an adult who was a healthcare worker with PCR-confirmed SARS-CoV-2 infection or an uninfected control (not recorded which). The sequencing sample was made of whole blood. The chain recombines TRBV6-1 with TRBJ1-5, with D possibly being TRBD1 (6 bases). The CDR3 bases are TGTGCCAGCACTGGACAGTTCAATCAGCCCCAGCATTTT. Residues: CASTGQFNQPQHF.